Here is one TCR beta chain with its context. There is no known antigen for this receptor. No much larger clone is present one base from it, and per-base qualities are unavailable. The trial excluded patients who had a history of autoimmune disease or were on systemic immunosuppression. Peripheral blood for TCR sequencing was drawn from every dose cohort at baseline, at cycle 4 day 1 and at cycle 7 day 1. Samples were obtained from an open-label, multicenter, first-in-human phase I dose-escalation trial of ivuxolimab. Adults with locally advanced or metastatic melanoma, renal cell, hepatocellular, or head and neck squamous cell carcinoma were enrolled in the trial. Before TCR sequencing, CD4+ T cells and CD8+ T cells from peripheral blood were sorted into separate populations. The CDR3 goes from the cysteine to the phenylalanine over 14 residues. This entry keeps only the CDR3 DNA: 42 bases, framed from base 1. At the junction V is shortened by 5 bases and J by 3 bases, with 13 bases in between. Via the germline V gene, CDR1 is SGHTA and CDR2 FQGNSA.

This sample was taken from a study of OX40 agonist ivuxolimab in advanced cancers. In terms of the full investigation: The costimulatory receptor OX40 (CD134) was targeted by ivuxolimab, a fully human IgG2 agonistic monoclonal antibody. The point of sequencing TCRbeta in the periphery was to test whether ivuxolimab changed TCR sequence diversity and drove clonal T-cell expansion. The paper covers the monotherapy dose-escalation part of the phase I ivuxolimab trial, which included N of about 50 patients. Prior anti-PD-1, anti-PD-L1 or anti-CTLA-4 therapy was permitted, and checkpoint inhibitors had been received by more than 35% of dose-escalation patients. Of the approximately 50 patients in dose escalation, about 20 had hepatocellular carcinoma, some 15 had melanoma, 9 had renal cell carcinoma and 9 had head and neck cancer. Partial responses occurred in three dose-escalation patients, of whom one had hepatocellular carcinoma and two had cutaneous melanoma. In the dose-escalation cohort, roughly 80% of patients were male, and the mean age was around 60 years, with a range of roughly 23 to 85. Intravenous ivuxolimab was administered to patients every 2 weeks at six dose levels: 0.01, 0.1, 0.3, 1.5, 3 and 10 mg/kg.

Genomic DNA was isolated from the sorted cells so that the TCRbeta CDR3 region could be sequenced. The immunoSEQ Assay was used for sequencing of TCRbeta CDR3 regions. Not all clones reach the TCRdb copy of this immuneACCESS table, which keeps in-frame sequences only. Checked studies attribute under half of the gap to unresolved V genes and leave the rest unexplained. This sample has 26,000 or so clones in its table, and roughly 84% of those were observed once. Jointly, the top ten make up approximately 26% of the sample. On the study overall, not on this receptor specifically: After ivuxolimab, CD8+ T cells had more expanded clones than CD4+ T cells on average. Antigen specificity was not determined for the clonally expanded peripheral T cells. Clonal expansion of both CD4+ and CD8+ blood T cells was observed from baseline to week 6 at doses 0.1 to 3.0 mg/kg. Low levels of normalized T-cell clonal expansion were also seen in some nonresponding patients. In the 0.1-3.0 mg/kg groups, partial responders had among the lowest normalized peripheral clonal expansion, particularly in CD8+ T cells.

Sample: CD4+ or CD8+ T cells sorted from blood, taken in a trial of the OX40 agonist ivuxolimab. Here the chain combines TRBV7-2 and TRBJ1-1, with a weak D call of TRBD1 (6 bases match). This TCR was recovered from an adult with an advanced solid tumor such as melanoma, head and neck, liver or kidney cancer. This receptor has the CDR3 CASSPGHTYTEAFF. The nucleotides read TGTGCCAGCAGCCCGGGACATACTTACACTGAAGCTTTCTTT.